The clone carrying this TCR beta chain was counted a single time. These data originate in a study of blood T cell repertoires in COVID-19. This CDR3 has 14 amino acids. Per the germline V gene, CDR1 is LGHNA and CDR2 is YNFKEQ. Trimming removed 1 base at V and 12 bases at J, with 16 bases between. TCRdb's copy holds only in-frame clones and misses some; the assay was immunoSEQ multiplex PCR. The table lists roughly 180,000 clones, around 80% of them singletons. Recruitment covered some 25 US areas and drew participants whose ages spanned roughly 18 to 100 years. Two consecutive negative NP/OP PCR tests, clearance, or resolved symptoms defined Cohort 3 recovery.

The source material was PBMCs or T cells enriched from blood (not recorded which). This rearrangement joins TRBV4-2 to TRBJ2-1; possible D gene TRBD1, 6 bases. The source of this sequence is a man in his fifties or sixties who had recovered from COVID-19. The chain's CDR3 is CASSQGAGQGTQFF. The CDR3 DNA reads as TGTGCCAGCAGCCAAGGGGCGGGTCAGGGGACGCAGTTCTTC.